The TCR beta chain under discussion was sequenced for a study of blood T cell repertoires in COVID-19. Across the whole study: T cells, B-cell-depleted T cells, or PBMCs provided the cDNA or gDNA that served as material.

This clone came up a few times. Clones were read by immunoSEQ multiplex PCR, and TCRdb kept only the in-frame ones, dropping some. The sample contains a few hundred thousand clones, roughly nine tenths of which appear only once. The sequence came from a man between 18 and 35 years old with active or convalescent COVID-19. Material for sequencing was peripheral blood.

This CDR3 reads CASSLPAGNTIYF. DNA of the CDR3: TGTGCCAGCAGCTTACCCGCTGGAAACACCATATATTTT. V is TRBV7-9 and J is TRBJ1-3; D is ambiguous. This CDR3 spans 13 amino acids. With 2 bases removed from V and 2 bases from J, the gap between germline ends came to 4 bases. CDR1 SEHNR and CDR2 FQNEAQ come from the germline V gene (reference sequence).